The entry below gives a single TCR beta chain sequence along with its context. Its specificity is unknown. This entry comes from a study of T cell repertoires in cytomegalovirus infection. Germline V lookup: CDR1 SGHTA, CDR2 FQGTGA. With 2 bases removed from V and 4 bases from J, the gap between germline ends came to 14 bases. This CDR3 region has 15 residues. Notes on the study in general: HLA-C-restricted CMV clonotypes gave the most frequent clonotype in two of eight donors.

TCRdb re-derived calls from the reads in MiXCR, one entry per CDR3 protein. This sample yields roughly 300,000 distinct CDR3 sequences, of which around 9.5% are seen a single time; roughly 4% belongs to the top ten. The sequence derives from a human donor in good health (CMV status not recorded). Some clones in this sample may be carry-over from other donors' samples. The sequenced sample consisted of PBMCs. The chain recombines TRBV7-3 with TRBJ1-1; possible D gene TRBD1, 6 bases. CDR3 in DNA: TGTGCCAGCAGCTTATCGGGGGGCCCCAGCACTGAAGCTTTCTTT. It translates to CASSLSGGPSTEAFF.